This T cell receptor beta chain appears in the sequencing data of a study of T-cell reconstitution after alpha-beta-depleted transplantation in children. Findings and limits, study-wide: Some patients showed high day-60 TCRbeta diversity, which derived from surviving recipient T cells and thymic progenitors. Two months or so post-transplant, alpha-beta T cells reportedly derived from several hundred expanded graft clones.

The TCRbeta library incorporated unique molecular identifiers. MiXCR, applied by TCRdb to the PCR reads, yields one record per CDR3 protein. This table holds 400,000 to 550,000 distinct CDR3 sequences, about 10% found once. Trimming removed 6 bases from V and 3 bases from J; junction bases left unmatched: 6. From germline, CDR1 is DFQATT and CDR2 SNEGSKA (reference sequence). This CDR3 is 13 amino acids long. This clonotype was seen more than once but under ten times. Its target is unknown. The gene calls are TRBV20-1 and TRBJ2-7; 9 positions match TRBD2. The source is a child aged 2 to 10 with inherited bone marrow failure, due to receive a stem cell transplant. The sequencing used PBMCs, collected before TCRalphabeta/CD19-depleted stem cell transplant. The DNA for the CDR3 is TGCAGTGCAGGTTTGACTAGCGGCTACGAGCAGTACTTC. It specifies CSAGLTSGYEQYF.